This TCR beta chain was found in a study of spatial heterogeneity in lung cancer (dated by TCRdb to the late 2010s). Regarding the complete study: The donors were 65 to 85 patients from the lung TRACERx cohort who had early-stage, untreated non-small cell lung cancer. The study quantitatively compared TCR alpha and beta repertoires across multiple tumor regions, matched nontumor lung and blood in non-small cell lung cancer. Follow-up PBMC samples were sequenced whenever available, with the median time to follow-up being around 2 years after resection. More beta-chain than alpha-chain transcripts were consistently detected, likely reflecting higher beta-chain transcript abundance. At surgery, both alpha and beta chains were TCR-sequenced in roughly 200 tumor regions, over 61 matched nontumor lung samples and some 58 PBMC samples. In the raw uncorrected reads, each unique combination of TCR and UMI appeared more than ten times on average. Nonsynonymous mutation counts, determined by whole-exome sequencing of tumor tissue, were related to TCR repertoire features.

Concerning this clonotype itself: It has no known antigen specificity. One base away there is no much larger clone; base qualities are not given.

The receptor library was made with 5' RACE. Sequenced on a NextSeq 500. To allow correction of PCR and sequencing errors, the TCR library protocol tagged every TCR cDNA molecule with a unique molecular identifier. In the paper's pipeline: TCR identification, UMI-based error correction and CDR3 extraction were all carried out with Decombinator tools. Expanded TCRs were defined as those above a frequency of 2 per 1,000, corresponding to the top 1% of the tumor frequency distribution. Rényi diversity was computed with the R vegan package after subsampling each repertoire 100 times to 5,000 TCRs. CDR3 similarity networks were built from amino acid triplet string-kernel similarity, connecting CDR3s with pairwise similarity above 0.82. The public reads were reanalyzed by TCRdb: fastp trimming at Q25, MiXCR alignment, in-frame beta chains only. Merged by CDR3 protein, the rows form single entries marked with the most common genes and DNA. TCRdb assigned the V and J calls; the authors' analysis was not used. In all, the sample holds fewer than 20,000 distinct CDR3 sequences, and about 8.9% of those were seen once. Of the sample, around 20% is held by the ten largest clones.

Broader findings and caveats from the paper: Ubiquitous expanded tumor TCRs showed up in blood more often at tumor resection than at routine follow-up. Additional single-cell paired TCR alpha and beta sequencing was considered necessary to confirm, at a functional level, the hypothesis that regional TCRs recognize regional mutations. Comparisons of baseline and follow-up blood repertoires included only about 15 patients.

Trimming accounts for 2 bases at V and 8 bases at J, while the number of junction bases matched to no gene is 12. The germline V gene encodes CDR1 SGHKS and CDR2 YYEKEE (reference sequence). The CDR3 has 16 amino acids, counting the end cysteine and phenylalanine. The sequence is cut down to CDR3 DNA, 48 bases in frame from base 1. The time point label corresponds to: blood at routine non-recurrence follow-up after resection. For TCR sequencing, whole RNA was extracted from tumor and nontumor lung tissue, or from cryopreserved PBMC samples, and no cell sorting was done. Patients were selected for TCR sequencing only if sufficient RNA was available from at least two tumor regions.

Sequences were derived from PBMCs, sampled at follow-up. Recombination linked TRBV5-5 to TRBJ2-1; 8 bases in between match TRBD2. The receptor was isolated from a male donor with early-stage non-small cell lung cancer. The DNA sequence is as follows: TGTGCCAGCAGCTTACCCCGGAGCGGGGGATTGGATGAGCAGTTCTTC. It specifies CASSLPRSGGLDEQFF.